The 15 T cell receptor beta chains presented below share a single source sample, sequenced in a study of brain metastases from non-small cell lung cancer (dated by TCRdb to about 2019). Libraries were prepared through the immunoSEQ multiplex PCR assay. The clones in this table, taken by TCRdb from immuneACCESS, are in-frame only. Not every clone is retained; where verified, under half of the shortfall comes from an unresolved V gene, and the cause of the rest is unknown. The sample contains 14,000 to 15,000 clones, about 80% of them found a single time. The top ten hold about 8% of the sample. The sample taken for sequencing was primary lung tumor tissue. The cell subset or site label of this sample denotes: primary lung tumor paired with brain metastasis. The receptors originated from a donor at least 40 years old with non-small cell lung cancer.

The chain joins TRBV9 to TRBJ1-2; maybe TRBD1 (5 bases). Germline values: CDR1 SGDLS, CDR2 YYNGEE. The V end lost 4 bases, the J end lost 0 bases, and 10 bases lay between the germline ends. This CDR3 has 14 residues. The CDR3 sequence: CASSYGDANYGYTF. The CDR3 DNA reads as TGTGCCAGCAGCTACGGGGACGCTAACTATGGCTACACCTTC.

CDR3 sequence (DNA): TGTGCCAGCTCTAGCGAGGGGAATGAGCAGTTCTTC. It translates to CASSSEGNEQFF. The chain couples TRBV27 to TRBJ2-1; tentatively, D is TRBD2 (6 bases). This CDR3 region has 12 residues. Deletions cut 8 bases from V and 7 bases from J, with 12 bases between. Germline lookup yields CDR1 MNHEY and CDR2 SMNVEV (reference sequence).

V and J are TRBV9 and TRBJ2-2; the D gene could be TRBD1 or TRBD2 (5 bases each). V dropped 0 bases and J dropped 4 bases, with 13 bases sitting between them. Germline CDR1 is SGDLS and CDR2 is YYNGEE. CDR3 length: 16 amino acids. The CDR3 spells CASSVGSGTRTGELFF. The CDR3 bases are TGTGCCAGCAGCGTAGGTTCCGGGACCCGCACCGGGGAGCTGTTTTTT. Drawing the rest from reference TRBV9 and TRBJ2-2, the complete variable domain is DSGVTQTPKHLITATGQRVTLRCSPRSGDLSVYWYQQSLDQGLQFLIQYYNGEERAKGNILERFSAQQFPDLHSELNLSSLELGDSALYFCASSVGSGTRTGELFFGEGSRLTVL.

The chain uses TRBV7-3 and TRBJ2-1; 8 bases are a match to TRBD2. J was trimmed by 0 bases and V by 5 bases; bases with no gene match: 12. CDR1 and CDR2 from the germline V gene are SGHTA and FQGTGA. CDR3 length: 18 amino acids. CDR3 sequence (DNA): TGTGCCAGCAGCCGAGACCCCCAAGCGGGGGCCTCCTACAATGAGCAGTTCTTC. Translated, it gives CASSRDPQAGASYNEQFF.

This chain joins TRBV7-9 and TRBJ2-2, with a possible D match to TRBD1 (5 bases). Looked up from germline, CDR1 is SEHNR and CDR2 is FQNEAQ (reference sequence). The ends were cut back, 5 bases at V and 4 bases at J, with 14 bases in the middle. The CDR3 runs to 15 residues. The CDR3 here is CASSPPGHGTGELFF. The DNA for the CDR3 is TGTGCCAGCAGCCCCCCAGGGCACGGCACCGGGGAGCTGTTTTTT.

The chain combines TRBV5-1 with TRBJ2-5; D is unclear. This CDR3 has 11 amino acids. Trimming pared 1 base from V and 5 bases from J, leaving 3 bases between. CDR1 is SGHRS, CDR2 YFSETQ, per germline. CDR3 sequence reads: CASSLRETQYF. CDR3 nucleotides: TGCGCCAGCAGCTTGAGGGAGACCCAGTACTTC.

This chain uses TRBV2 with TRBJ2-1; 7 bases line up with TRBD2. The trim removed 6 bases at V and 1 base at J, leaving 12 bases unmatched. This CDR3 has 17 amino acids. From germline, CDR1 is SNHLY and CDR2 FYNNEI. CDR3 sequence reads: CASSGERGVVSYNEQFF. The CDR3, as DNA: TGTGCCAGCAGCGGAGAGCGGGGAGTGGTGTCCTACAATGAGCAGTTCTTC.

The J gene is TRBJ2-1, the V gene TRBV4-1; unclear D gene. The germline V and J ends were trimmed by 1 base and 4 bases, with 8 bases remaining between them. Germline CDR1 is MGHRA and CDR2 is YSYEKL. The CDR3 totals 14 residues. The CDR3 DNA is TGCGCCAGCAGCCAAGGTGGGCTATACAATGAGCAGTTCTTC. Translated: CASSQGGLYNEQFF.

V usage is TRBV2 and J usage is TRBJ1-2; D is perhaps TRBD1 (6 bases). Germline CDR1 and CDR2: SNHLY and FYNNEI. The CDR3 totals 13 residues. V lost 6 bases and J lost 1, with 9 bases in between. CDR3 residues: CASSADSNYGYTF. The CDR3, as DNA: TGTGCCAGCAGCGCGGACAGTAACTATGGCTACACCTTC. Complete variable domain (other parts from reference TRBV2 and TRBJ1-2): EPEVTQTPSHQVTQMGQEVILRCVPISNHLYFYWYRQILGQKVEFLVSFYNNEISEKSEIFDDQFSVERPDGSNFTLKIRSTKLEDSAMYFCASSADSNYGYTFGSGTRLTVV.

V gene TRBV19 combines with J gene TRBJ1-5; tentatively, D is TRBD1 (5 bases). The V end was cut by 8 bases, the J end by 3 bases, with 14 bases between. There are 14 residues in the CDR3. Germline CDR1 reads LNHDA; CDR2 reads SQIVND (reference sequence). CDR3 nucleotides: TGTGCCAGTCGCATAGTGGACAACAATCAGCCCCAGCATTTT. Its translation: CASRIVDNNQPQHF.

This clone was detected only once. The rearrangement links TRBV25-1 to TRBJ1-2; D gene uncertain. CDR1 is MGHDK, CDR2 SYGVNS, per germline. The CDR3 length is 12 residues. Trimming took off 5 bases at V and 8 bases at J, with 12 bases between the two ends. The CDR3 nucleotides read TGTGCCAGCAGTTCGGACCTTCGAGGCTACACCTTC. Its protein product is CASSSDLRGYTF.

The rearrangement links TRBV20-1 to TRBJ2-1, with D possibly being TRBD2 (6 bases). The germline V and J ends were trimmed by 5 bases and 9 bases, with 11 bases remaining between them. Germline CDR1 and CDR2: DFQATT and SNEGSKA (reference sequence). This CDR3 contains 11 residues. This CDR3 reads CSAPRLGEQFF. CDR3 bases: TGCAGTGCTCCCCGACTAGGTGAGCAGTTCTTC.

CDR3 bases: TGTGCCAGCAGTGTCCAGGGTGGGGGGCAGTATTTT. As protein: CASSVQGGGQYF. This chain links TRBV2 with TRBJ2-3, with D perhaps assigned TRBD1 or TRBD2 (5 bases each). This CDR3 spans 12 amino acids. V gave up 4 bases and J gave up 11 bases, with 13 bases separating them. CDR1 is SNHLY and CDR2 is FYNNEI in the germline V gene.

The table lists this clone with a few counts. The V and J genes are TRBV20-1 and TRBJ2-5; no clear D gene. Germline V gene sequence: CDR1 DFQATT, CDR2 SNEGSKA (reference sequence). The V end lost 4 bases, the J end lost 4 bases, and 7 bases lay between the germline ends. CDR3 length equals 11 residues. The CDR3 DNA follows: TGCAGTGCTACAGAAACAGAGACCCAGTACTTC. Its protein product is CSATETETQYF.

The chain employs TRBV9 and TRBJ2-3; 9 positions agree with TRBD2. The CDR3 length is 16 residues. Germline lookup yields CDR1 SGDLS and CDR2 YYNGEE. The ends lost 0 bases at V and 2 bases at J; junction bases unmatched: 4. The CDR3 is CASSVGVAGATDTQYF. Written as DNA, the CDR3 is TGTGCCAGCAGCGTAGGAGTAGCGGGGGCCACAGATACGCAGTATTTT.